Many counts were recorded for the clone carrying this T cell receptor (beta chain). Its antigen is still unknown. These data belong to a study of blood T cells in healthy people across ages. Sample-barcoded 5' priming and a J-beta primer mix drove a second PCR of about 7 to 12 cycles. Each CDR3 protein is one row after TCRdb ran MiXCR on the 5' RACE reads. Among some 800,000 distinct CDR3 sequences listed, roughly 25% were seen once. The CDR3 extends over 15 amino acids. Losses at the gene ends were 6 bases for V and 3 bases for J; bases not matched to a gene: 7. The V gene's germline CDR1 is SGHVS and CDR2 FQNEAQ. General study points: There were more naive CD4+ cells and higher diversity in long-lived donors than in aged donors.

This sample also appeared in a second study, on T cells of mothers and their children. As reported in that work: A few mothers and their six children, all healthy Caucasians, donated. The authors identified no persistent microchimeric T cell clones.

Input material: blood. The rearrangement uses TRBV7-8 and TRBJ2-3; 9 nucleotides agree with TRBD1. The clonotype comes from a boy aged 10-17 years in good health. The chain's CDR3 is CASSELGQGTDTQYF. In DNA, the CDR3 is TGTGCCAGCAGTGAGCTGGGACAGGGTACAGATACGCAGTATTTT.